This T cell receptor (beta chain) emerged from a study of PD-1 blockade in classical Hodgkin lymphoma. With respect to this clone: Its antigen is still unknown.

The protocol was immunoSEQ multiplex PCR, while the TCRdb copy is restricted to in-frame clones and leaves out a portion. The data contain 53,000 or so clones, more than 65% of them seen just once; the ten biggest clones take up less than 20%. Patients all relapsed after autologous stem cell transplantation, and there was variation in brentuximab vedotin exposure. Germline CDR1 reads MNHNY; CDR2 reads SVGAGI (reference sequence). The CDR3 covers 15 residues. With 6 bases clipped from V and 2 bases from J, the junction kept 4 bases outside the gene matches. Study-level results: Patients who initiated nivolumab within 1 year of ASCT were excluded. At C4D1, TCR diversity had climbed significantly for CD4+ cells, though not for CD8+ cells.

This TCR came from a human donor with classical Hodgkin lymphoma. The chain couples TRBV6-6 to TRBJ2-3, with TRBD2 matching over 11 bases. The starting material was peripheral blood mononuclear cells (PBMCs), obtained at baseline. This chain's CDR3 is CASSPTSGVTDTQYF. CDR3 bases: TGTGCCAGCAGCCCGACTAGCGGGGTCACAGATACGCAGTATTTT.